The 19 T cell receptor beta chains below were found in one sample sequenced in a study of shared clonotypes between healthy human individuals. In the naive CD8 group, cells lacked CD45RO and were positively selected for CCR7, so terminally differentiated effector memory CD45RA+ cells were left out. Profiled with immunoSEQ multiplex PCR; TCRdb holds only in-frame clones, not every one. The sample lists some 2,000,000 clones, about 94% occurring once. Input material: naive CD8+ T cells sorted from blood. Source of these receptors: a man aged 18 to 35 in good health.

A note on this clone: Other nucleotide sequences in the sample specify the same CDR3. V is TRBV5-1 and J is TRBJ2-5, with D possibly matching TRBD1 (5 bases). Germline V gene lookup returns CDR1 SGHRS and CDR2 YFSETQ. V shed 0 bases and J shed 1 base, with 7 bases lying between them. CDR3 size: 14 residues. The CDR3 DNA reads TGCGCCAGCAGCTTGGGACAGATCCAAGAGACCCAGTACTTC. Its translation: CASSLGQIQETQYF. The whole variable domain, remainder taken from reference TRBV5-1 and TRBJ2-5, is KAGVTQTPRYLIKTRGQQVTLSCSPISGHRSVSWYQQTPGQGLQFLFEYFSETQRNKGNFPGRFSGRQFSNSRSEMNVSTLELGDSALYLCASSLGQIQETQYFGPGTRLLVL.

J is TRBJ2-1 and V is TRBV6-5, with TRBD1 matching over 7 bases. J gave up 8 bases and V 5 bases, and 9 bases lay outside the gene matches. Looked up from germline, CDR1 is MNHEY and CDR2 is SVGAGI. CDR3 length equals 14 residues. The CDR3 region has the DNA TGTGCCAGCAGTCCCGGACAGGCGATCGATGAGCAGTTCTTC. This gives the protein CASSPGQAIDEQFF.

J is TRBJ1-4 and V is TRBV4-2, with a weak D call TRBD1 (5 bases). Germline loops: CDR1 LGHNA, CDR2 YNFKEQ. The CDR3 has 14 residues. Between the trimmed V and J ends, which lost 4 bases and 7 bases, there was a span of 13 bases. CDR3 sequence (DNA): TGTGCCAGCAGCCCCACCGGGACTTCTGAAAAACTGTTTTTT. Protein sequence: CASSPTGTSEKLFF.

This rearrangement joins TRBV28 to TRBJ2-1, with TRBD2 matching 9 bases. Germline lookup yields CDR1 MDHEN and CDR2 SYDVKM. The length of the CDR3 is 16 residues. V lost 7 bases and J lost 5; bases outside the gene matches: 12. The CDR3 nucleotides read TGTGCCAGCACCCTCACGGGCGGGGGGGCCGACAATGAGCAGTTCTTC. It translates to CASTLTGGGADNEQFF.

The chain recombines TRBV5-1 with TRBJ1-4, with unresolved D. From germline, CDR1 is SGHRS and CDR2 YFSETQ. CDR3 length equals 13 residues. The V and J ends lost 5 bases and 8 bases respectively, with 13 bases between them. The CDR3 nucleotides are TGCGCCAGCAGGTTCGTAAGTTCGGAAAAACTGTTTTTT. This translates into CASRFVSSEKLFF.

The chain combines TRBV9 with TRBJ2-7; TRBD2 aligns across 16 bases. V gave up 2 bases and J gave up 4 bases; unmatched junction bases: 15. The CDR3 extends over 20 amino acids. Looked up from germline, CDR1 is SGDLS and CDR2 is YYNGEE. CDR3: CASSVNPGTSGGGPSYEQYF. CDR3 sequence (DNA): TGTGCCAGCAGCGTCAACCCCGGGACTAGCGGGGGGGGTCCTTCTTACGAGCAGTACTTC. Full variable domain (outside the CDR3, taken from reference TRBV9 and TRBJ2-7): DSGVTQTPKHLITATGQRVTLRCSPRSGDLSVYWYQQSLDQGLQFLIQYYNGEERAKGNILERFSAQQFPDLHSELNLSSLELGDSALYFCASSVNPGTSGGGPSYEQYFGPGTRLTVT.

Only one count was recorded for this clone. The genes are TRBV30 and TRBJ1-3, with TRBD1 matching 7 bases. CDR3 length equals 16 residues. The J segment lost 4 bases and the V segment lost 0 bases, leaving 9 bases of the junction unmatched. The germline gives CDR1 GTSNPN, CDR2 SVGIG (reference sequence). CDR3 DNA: TGTGCCTGGAGTGTATTCAGTAGGGACAGAGGAAACACCATATATTTT. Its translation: CAWSVFSRDRGNTIYF. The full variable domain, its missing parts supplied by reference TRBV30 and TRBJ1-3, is SQTIHQWPATLVQPVGSPLSLECTVEGTSNPNLYWYRQAAGRGLQLLFYSVGIGQISSEVPQNLSASRPQDRQFILSSKKLLLSDSGFYLCAWSVFSRDRGNTIYFGEGSWLTVV.

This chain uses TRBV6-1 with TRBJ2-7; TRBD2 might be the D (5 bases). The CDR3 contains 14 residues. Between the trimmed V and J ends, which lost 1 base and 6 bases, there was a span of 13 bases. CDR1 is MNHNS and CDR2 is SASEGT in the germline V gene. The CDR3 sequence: CASSEVGGSGEQYF. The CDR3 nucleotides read TGTGCCAGCAGTGAAGTTGGAGGTTCAGGCGAGCAGTACTTC.

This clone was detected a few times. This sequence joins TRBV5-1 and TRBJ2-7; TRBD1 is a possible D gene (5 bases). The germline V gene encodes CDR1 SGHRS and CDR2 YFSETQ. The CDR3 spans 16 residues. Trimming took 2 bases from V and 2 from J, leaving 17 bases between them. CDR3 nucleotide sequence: TGCGCCAGCAGCTTAGGGCCCGGGCAGGGCCCCTACGAGCAGTACTTC. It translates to CASSLGPGQGPYEQYF.

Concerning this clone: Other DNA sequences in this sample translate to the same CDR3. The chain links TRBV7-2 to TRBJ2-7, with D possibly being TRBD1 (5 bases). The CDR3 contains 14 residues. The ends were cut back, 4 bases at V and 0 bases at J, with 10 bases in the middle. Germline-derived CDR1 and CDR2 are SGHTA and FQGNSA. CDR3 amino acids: CASSSTGSSYEQYF. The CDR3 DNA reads TGTGCCAGCAGCTCTACAGGTAGCTCCTACGAGCAGTACTTC.

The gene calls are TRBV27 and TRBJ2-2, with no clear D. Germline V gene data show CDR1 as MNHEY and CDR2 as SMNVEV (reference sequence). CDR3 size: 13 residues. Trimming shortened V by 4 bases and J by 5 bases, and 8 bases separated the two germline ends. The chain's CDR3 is CASSSRETGELFF. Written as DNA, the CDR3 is TGTGCCAGCAGTTCAAGGGAAACCGGGGAGCTGTTTTTT.

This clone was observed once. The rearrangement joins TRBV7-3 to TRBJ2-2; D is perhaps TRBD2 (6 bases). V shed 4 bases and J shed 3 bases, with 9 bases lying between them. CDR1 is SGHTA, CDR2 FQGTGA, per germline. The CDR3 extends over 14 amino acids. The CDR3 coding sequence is TGTGCCAGCAGCTCAGGGACTTACACCGGGGAGCTGTTTTTT. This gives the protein CASSSGTYTGELFF. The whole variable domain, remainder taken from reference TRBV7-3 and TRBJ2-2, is GAGVSQTPSNKVTEKGKYVELRCDPISGHTALYWYRQSLGQGPEFLIYFQGTGAADDSGLPNDRFFAVRPEGSVSTLKIQRTERGDSAVYLCASSSGTYTGELFFGEGSRLTVL.

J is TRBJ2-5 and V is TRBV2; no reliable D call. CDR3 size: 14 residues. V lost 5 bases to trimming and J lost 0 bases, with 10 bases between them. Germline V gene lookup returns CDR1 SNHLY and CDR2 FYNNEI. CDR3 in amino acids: CASSPVGYQETQYF. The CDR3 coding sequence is TGTGCCAGCAGTCCGGTGGGGTACCAAGAGACCCAGTACTTC. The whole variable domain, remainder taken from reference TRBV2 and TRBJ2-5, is EPEVTQTPSHQVTQMGQEVILRCVPISNHLYFYWYRQILGQKVEFLVSFYNNEISEKSEIFDDQFSVERPDGSNFTLKIRSTKLEDSAMYFCASSPVGYQETQYFGPGTRLLVL.

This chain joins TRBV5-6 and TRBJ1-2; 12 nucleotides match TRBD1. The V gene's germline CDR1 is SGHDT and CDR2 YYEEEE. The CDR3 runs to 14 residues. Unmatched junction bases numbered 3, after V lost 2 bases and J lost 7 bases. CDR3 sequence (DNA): TGTGCCAGCAGCTTCGGGACAGGGGGCTTTGGCTACACCTTC. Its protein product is CASSFGTGGFGYTF.

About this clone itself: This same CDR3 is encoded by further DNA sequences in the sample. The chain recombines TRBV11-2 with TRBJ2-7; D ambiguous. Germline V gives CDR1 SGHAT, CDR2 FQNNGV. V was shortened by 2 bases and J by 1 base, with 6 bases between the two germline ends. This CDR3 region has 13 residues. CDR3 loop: CASSLTESYEQYF. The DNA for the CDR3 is TGTGCCAGCAGCTTAACTGAATCCTACGAGCAGTACTTC.

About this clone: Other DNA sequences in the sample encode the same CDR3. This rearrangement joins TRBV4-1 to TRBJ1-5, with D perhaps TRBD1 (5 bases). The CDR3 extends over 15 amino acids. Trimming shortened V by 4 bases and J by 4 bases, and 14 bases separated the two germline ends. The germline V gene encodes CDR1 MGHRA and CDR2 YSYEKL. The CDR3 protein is CASSPGTESNQPQHF. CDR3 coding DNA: TGCGCCAGCAGCCCCGGGACGGAATCAAATCAGCCCCAGCATTTT.

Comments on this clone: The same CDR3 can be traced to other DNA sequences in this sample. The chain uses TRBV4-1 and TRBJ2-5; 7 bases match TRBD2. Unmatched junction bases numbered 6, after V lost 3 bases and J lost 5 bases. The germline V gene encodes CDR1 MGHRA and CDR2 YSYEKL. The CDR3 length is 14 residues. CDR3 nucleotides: TGCGCCAGCAGCCAGGGAGGCGGGGGTGAGACCCAGTACTTC. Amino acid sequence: CASSQGGGGETQYF.

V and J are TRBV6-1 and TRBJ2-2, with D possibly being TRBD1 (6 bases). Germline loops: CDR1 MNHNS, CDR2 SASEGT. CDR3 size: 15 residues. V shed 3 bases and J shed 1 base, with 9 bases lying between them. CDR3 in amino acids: CASSELGQNTGELFF. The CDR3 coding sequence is TGTGCCAGCAGTGAGCTGGGACAGAACACCGGGGAGCTGTTTTTT.

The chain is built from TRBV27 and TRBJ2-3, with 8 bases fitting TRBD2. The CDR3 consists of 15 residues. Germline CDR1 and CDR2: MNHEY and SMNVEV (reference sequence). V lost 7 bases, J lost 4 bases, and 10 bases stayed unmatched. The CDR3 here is CASTSGLAYADTQYF. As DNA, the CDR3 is TGTGCCAGCACTTCCGGACTAGCTTACGCAGATACGCAGTATTTT.